Sequencing of this TCR beta chain was carried out in a study of CD8+CD57+ T cells in acquired aplastic anemia. On the study more broadly: The mean DNA yield obtained from sorted CD4+ and CD8+ cells came to approximately 3.2 ug. Study outcomes and limitations: Around 30 sequences, all CD8+ CDR3, were shared between patients and controls. Levels of CD8+ Simpson's diversity were not significantly distinct in patients versus controls.

Genomic DNA, the template, was used for profiling of the TCR beta VDJ and CDR3. TCRdb re-called the reads with MiXCR, one entry per CDR3 protein. Among about 220,000 distinct CDR3 sequences listed, around 45% were seen once. It was patients with CD8+CD57+ cell expansion by flow cytometry who were chosen for sequencing. Severe acquired aplastic anemia was the diagnosis recorded for all patients. The CDR3 runs to 15 residues. The germline V gene has CDR1 LNHDA and CDR2 SQIVND (reference sequence). The V end lost 5 bases, the J end lost 5 bases, and 18 bases lay between the germline ends. This clonotype has a handful of counts. Its specificity is not known.

V and J are TRBV19 and TRBJ1-2; D unresolved. This TCR was sampled from a human donor with aplastic anemia. The sample was sorted CD4+, CD8+, or CD8+CD57+ T cells (not recorded which) from PBMCs. The CDR3 here is CASSSPLNNRYGYTF. The CDR3 DNA reads as TGTGCCAGTAGTTCCCCCCTCAATAATCGGTATGGCTACACCTTC.